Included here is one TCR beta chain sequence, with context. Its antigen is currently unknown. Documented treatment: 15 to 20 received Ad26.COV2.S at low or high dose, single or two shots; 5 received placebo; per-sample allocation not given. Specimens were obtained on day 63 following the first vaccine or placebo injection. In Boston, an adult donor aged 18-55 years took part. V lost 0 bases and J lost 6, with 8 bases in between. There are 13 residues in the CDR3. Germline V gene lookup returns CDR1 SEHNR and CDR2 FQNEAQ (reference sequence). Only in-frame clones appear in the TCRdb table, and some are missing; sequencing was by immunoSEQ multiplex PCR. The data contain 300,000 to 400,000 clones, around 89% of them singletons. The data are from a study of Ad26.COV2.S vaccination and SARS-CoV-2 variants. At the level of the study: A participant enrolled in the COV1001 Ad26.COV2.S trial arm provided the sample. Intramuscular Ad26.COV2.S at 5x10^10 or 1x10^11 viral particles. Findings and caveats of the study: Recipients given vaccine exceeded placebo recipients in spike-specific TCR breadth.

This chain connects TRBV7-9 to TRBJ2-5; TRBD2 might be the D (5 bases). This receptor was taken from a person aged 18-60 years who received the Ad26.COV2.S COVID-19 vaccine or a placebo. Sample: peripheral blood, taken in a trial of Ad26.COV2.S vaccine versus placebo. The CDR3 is CASSLAGVKTQYF. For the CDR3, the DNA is TGTGCCAGCAGCTTAGCCGGGGTAAAGACCCAGTACTTC.